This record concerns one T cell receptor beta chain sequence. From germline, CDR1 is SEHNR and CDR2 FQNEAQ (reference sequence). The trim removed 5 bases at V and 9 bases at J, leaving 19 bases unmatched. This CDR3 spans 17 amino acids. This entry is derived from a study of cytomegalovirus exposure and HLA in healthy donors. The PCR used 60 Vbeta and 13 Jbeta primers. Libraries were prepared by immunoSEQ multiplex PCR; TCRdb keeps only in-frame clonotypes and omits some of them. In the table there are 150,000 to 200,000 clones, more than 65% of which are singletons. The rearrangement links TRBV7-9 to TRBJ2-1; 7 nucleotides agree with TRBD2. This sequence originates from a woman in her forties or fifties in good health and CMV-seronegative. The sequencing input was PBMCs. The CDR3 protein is CASSLDLLILASTEQFF. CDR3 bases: TGTGCCAGCAGCCTCGATCTCCTTATACTAGCGTCTACTGAGCAGTTCTTC.